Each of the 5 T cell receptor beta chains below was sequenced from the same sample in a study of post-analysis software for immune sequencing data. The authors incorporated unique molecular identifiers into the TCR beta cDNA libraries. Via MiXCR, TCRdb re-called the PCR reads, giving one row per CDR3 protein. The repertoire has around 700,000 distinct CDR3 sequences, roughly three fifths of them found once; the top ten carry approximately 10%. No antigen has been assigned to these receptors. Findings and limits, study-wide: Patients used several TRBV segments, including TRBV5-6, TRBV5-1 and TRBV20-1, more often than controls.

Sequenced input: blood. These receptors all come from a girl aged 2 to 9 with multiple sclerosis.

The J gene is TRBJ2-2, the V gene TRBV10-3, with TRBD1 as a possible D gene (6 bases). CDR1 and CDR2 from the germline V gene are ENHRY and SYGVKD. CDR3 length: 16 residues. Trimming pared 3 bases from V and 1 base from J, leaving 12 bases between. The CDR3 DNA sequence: TGTGCCATCAGTGATGGGCCGACAGGGAACACCGGGGAGCTGTTTTTT. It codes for CAISDGPTGNTGELFF.

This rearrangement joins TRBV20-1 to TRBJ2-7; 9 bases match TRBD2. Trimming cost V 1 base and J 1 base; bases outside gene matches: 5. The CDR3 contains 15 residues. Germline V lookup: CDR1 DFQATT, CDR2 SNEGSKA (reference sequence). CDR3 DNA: TGCAGTGCTAGAGGTCTAGCGGGAAGTTCCTACGAGCAGTACTTC. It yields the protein CSARGLAGSSYEQYF.

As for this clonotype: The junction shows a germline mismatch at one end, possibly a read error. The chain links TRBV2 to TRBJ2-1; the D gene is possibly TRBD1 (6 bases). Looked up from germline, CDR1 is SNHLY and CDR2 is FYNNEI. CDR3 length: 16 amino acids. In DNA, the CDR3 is TGTGCCAGCAGCGAAGATCCAGGGGCCGGCTACAATGAGCAGTTCTTC. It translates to CASSEDPGAGYNEQFF. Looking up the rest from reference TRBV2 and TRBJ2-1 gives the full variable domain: EPEVTQTPSHQVTQMGQEVILRCVPISNHLYFYWYRQILGQKVEFLVSFYNNEISEKSEIFDDQFSVERPDGSNFTLKIRSTKLEDSAMYFCASSEDPGAGYNEQFFGPGTRLTVL.

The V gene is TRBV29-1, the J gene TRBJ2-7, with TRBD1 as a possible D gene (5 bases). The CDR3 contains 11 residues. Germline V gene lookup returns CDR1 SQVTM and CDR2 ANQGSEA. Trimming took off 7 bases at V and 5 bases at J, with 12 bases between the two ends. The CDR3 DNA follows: TGCAGCGCCCGGACATGGGACGAGCAGTACTTC. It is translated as CSARTWDEQYF.

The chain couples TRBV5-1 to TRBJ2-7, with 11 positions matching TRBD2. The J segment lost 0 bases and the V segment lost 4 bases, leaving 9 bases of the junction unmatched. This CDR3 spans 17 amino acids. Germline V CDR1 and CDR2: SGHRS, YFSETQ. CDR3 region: CASSAELGLAGSYEQYF. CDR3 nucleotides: TGCGCCAGCAGCGCTGAACTCGGACTAGCGGGCTCCTACGAGCAGTACTTC.